Presented here are 26 T cell receptor beta chains from one specimen sequenced in a study of T cell responses to AZD1222 COVID-19 vaccine. Generated by immunoSEQ multiplex PCR, the TCRdb table keeps only in-frame clones and is missing some. Altogether approximately 82,000 clones are present, approximately 90% being singletons, with the ten largest covering around 3.2%. The sequencing here drew on peripheral blood, taken 28 days after the second AZD1222 dose. These receptors all stem from an adult who received the AZD1222 COVID-19 vaccine.

The chain uses TRBV18 and TRBJ1-1, with D hard to call. The CDR3 consists of 12 residues. V lost 4 bases and J lost 3, with 6 bases in between. The germline CDR1 and CDR2 sequences are KGHSH and LQKENI. The CDR3: CASSRPDTEAFF. DNA of the CDR3: TGTGCCAGCTCACGACCGGACACTGAAGCTTTCTTT. Variable domain in full (rest from reference TRBV18 and TRBJ1-1): NAGVMQNPRHLVRRRGQEARLRCSPMKGHSHVYWYRQLPEEGLKFMVYLQKENIIDESGMPKERFSAEFPKEGPSILRIQQVVRGDSAAYFCASSRPDTEAFFGQGTRLTVV.

The V call is TRBV20-1, the J call TRBJ1-1; D gene uncertain. V was pared by 6 bases and J by 0 bases, with 5 bases between. This CDR3 has 11 residues. Germline values: CDR1 DFQATT, CDR2 SNEGSKA (reference sequence). CDR3: CSALLNTEAFF. The CDR3 bases are TGCAGTGCCCTACTGAACACTGAAGCTTTCTTT.

The V and J genes are TRBV2 and TRBJ2-5; 7 bases are shared with TRBD1. The germline V gene has CDR1 SNHLY and CDR2 FYNNEI. The CDR3 runs to 13 residues. The ends lost 2 bases at V and 11 bases at J; junction bases unmatched: 8. The CDR3 sequence: CASSEPGQQDQYF. DNA for the CDR3: TGTGCCAGCAGTGAACCGGGACAGCAGGATCAGTACTTC.

The chain joins TRBV6-1 to TRBJ1-5; no clear D gene. Trimming took 3 bases from V and 0 from J, leaving 12 bases between them. The V gene's germline CDR1 is MNHNS and CDR2 SASEGT. The CDR3 is made up of 16 amino acids. This CDR3 is CASSDRTYYSNQPQHF. The CDR3 nucleotides are TGTGCCAGCAGTGACCGGACCTATTATAGCAATCAGCCCCAGCATTTT.

This clone showed up just once. V is TRBV20-1 and J is TRBJ1-1; no clear D gene. Looked up from germline, CDR1 is DFQATT and CDR2 is SNEGSKA (reference sequence). The CDR3 covers 15 residues. V gave up 3 bases and J gave up 1 base, with 15 bases separating them. CDR3 in amino acids: CSASRSATRNTEAFF. The CDR3 nucleotides are TGCAGTGCTAGTCGGTCGGCAACTAGGAACACTGAAGCTTTCTTT.

The chain employs TRBV30 and TRBJ2-5; D is possibly TRBD1 (6 bases). CDR3 length: 13 residues. Germline V gene lookup returns CDR1 GTSNPN and CDR2 SVGIG (reference sequence). Trimming shortened V by 4 bases and J by 4 bases, and 13 bases separated the two germline ends. CDR3 coding DNA: TGTGCCTGGAACCGGGACATATCAGAGACCCAGTACTTC. Its protein is CAWNRDISETQYF.

This clone was picked up one time. The chain is built from TRBV7-9 and TRBJ1-3; no firm D call. Germline CDR1 reads SEHNR; CDR2 reads FQNEAQ (reference sequence). Trimming took 8 bases from V and 2 from J, leaving 7 bases between them. The length of the CDR3 is 12 residues. CDR3 nucleotides: TGTGCCAGCCAGTCCCCTGGAAACACCATATATTTT. This gives the protein CASQSPGNTIYF.

The chain is built from TRBV7-9 and TRBJ1-2; D is perhaps TRBD1 (6 bases). The germline V and J ends were trimmed by 5 bases and 14 bases, with 18 bases remaining between them. Germline V gives CDR1 SEHNR, CDR2 FQNEAQ (reference sequence). This CDR3 is built from 12 residues. CDR3 region: CASSPLPAGETF. In DNA form, the CDR3 reads TGTGCCAGCAGCCCATTACCCGCAGGGGAAACCTTC.

The chain recombines TRBV7-2 with TRBJ1-4; D unresolved. Germline CDR1 is SGHTA and CDR2 is FQGNSA. The CDR3 is made up of 16 amino acids. Trimming cost V 4 bases and J 6 bases, with 18 bases left between them. The chain's CDR3 is CASSSRRLGSDEKLFF. The CDR3 DNA follows: TGTGCCAGCAGCTCCCGACGGCTGGGGTCGGATGAAAAACTGTTTTTT.

The CDR3 DNA reads as TGTGCCAGCAGCGAGGTCCGGGACAGGGCGCAGTATTTT. Its translation is CASSEVRDRAQYF. The chain has TRBV6-6 and TRBJ2-3; 9 nucleotides agree with TRBD1. Germline CDR1 and CDR2: MNHNY and SVGAGI (reference sequence). The CDR3 covers 13 residues. The junction had 8 bases not matched to a gene; V was cut back by 6 bases and J by 10 bases.

The rearrangement uses TRBV29-1 and TRBJ2-2, with 7 bases that match TRBD1. V trimming: 5 bases; J trimming: 3 bases; junction bases outside the gene matches: 9. Germline CDR1 SQVTM, CDR2 ANQGSEA. This CDR3 has 15 residues. The CDR3 sequence is CSVRGTGAYTGELFF. Here the CDR3 DNA reads TGCAGCGTTCGGGGAACAGGGGCGTACACCGGGGAGCTGTTTTTT.

The chain combines TRBV19 with TRBJ2-4; D unresolved. The CDR3 length is 16 residues. Looked up from germline, CDR1 is LNHDA and CDR2 is SQIVND (reference sequence). The germline V and J ends were trimmed by 1 base and 0 bases, with 10 bases remaining between them. The CDR3 bases are TGTGCCAGTAGTATAGGTCAGTACTTAGCCAAAAACATTCAGTACTTC. Protein product: CASSIGQYLAKNIQYF.

This clone was picked up a small number of times. The chain is built from TRBV19 and TRBJ1-1; D uncertain. The germline V gene has CDR1 LNHDA and CDR2 SQIVND (reference sequence). This CDR3 comprises 16 residues. V shed 3 bases and J shed 0 bases, with 14 bases lying between them. CDR3 protein: CASSIIVRQMNTEAFF. The CDR3 nucleotides read TGTGCCAGTAGTATTATCGTTCGGCAGATGAACACTGAAGCTTTCTTT.

The chain carries TRBV15 and TRBJ2-3; 8 positions match TRBD2. Germline values: CDR1 LNHNV, CDR2 YYDKDF (reference sequence). V lost 2 bases to trimming and J lost 10 bases; unmatched junction nucleotides: 5. The CDR3 loop spans 13 amino acids. The CDR3 DNA follows: TGTGCCACCAGCAGACTTAGCGGGGAGGCGCAGTATTTT. This translates into CATSRLSGEAQYF.

The J gene is TRBJ2-7, the V gene TRBV3-1 (or the pseudogene TRBV3-2); 7 nucleotides line up with TRBD1. Germline V gene sequence: CDR1 LGHDT, CDR2 YNNKEL (reference sequence). After removal of 0 bases from V and 9 bases from J, the junction contained 8 bases not matched to a gene. CDR3 length: 14 amino acids. The chain's CDR3 is CASSQEQGPFPQYF. The CDR3 region has the DNA TGTGCCAGCAGCCAAGAACAGGGGCCCTTCCCGCAGTACTTC.

This chain uses TRBV5-1 with TRBJ2-3, with TRBD2 matching 10 bases. The CDR3 runs to 18 residues. CDR1 and CDR2 from the germline V gene are SGHRS and YFSETQ. V gave up 4 bases and J gave up 2 bases; unmatched junction bases: 13. The CDR3 nucleotides read TGCGCCAGCAGCCCCAGTTGGAGCGGGGGGGATTCCACAGATACGCAGTATTTT. This gives the protein CASSPSWSGGDSTDTQYF.

In its sample, this clone was seen once. The chain couples TRBV6-5 to TRBJ2-7, with D possibly called TRBD1 or TRBD2 (5 bases each). Germline CDR1 reads MNHEY; CDR2 reads SVGAGI. The CDR3 is 13 amino acids. V lost 5 bases and J 4 bases, leaving 12 bases between the germline ends. CDR3 amino acids: CASSPGTRYEQYF. DNA of the CDR3: TGTGCCAGCAGTCCTGGGACGAGGTACGAGCAGTACTTC.

This clone was observed once. The chain recombines TRBV30 with TRBJ2-5, with D hard to call. CDR1 GTSNPN and CDR2 SVGIG come from the germline V gene (reference sequence). Trimming left V 1 base short and J 0 bases short, with 6 bases between. The CDR3 totals 13 residues. DNA of the CDR3: TGTGCCTGGAGTGGGCCCTACCAAGAGACCCAGTACTTC. This encodes CAWSGPYQETQYF.

The rearrangement joins TRBV28 to TRBJ2-2; D is uncertain. The V gene lost 6 bases and the J gene lost 1 base, with 3 bases spanning the gap. The germline CDR1 and CDR2 sequences are MDHEN and SYDVKM. The CDR3 contains 12 residues. CDR3 region: CASRWNTGELFF. The CDR3 DNA sequence: TGTGCCAGCAGATGGAACACCGGGGAGCTGTTTTTT. Full variable domain (outside the CDR3, taken from reference TRBV28 and TRBJ2-2): DVKVTQSSRYLVKRTGEKVFLECVQDMDHENMFWYRQDPGLGLRLIYFSYDVKMKEKGDIPEGYSVSREKKERFSLILESASTNQTSMYLCASRWNTGELFFGEGSRLTVL.

The chain employs TRBV6-5 and TRBJ2-3, with TRBD1 as a possible D gene (6 bases). Per the germline V gene, CDR1 is MNHEY and CDR2 is SVGAGI. The CDR3 sequence is 14 residues long. Trimming removed 7 bases at V and 0 bases at J, with 11 bases between. In DNA form, the CDR3 reads TGTGCCAGCAAAAGACAGGTTAGCACAGATACGCAGTATTTT. Translated: CASKRQVSTDTQYF.

The chain recombines TRBV5-1 with TRBJ1-1; D may be TRBD1 (6 bases). Trimming removed 2 bases at V and 0 bases at J, with 11 bases between. Looked up from germline, CDR1 is SGHRS and CDR2 is YFSETQ. The CDR3 runs to 15 residues. CDR3 DNA sequence: TGCGCCAGCAGCTTACGGACAGCCATGAACACTGAAGCTTTCTTT. It encodes CASSLRTAMNTEAFF.

The chain combines TRBV6-6 with TRBJ1-2, with a possible D match to TRBD1 (5 bases). Germline CDR1 and CDR2: MNHNY and SVGAGI (reference sequence). The CDR3 loop spans 14 amino acids. The V end lost 4 bases, the J end lost 4 bases, and 13 bases lay between the germline ends. The CDR3 reads CASSSGTEVYGYTF. The CDR3 DNA reads as TGTGCCAGCAGTTCCGGGACTGAAGTCTATGGCTACACCTTC.

This chain uses TRBV7-9 with TRBJ1-1, with D possibly matching TRBD1 (6 bases). There are 12 residues in the CDR3. V was trimmed by 4 bases and J by 4 bases, leaving 7 bases between them. CDR1 is SEHNR, CDR2 FQNEAQ, per germline (reference sequence). In nucleotides, the CDR3 is TGTGCCAGCAGCTCACAGGGCACTGAAGCTTTCTTT. Translating it yields CASSSQGTEAFF.

The V and J genes are TRBV7-9 and TRBJ2-3; 7 bases align to TRBD2. The CDR3 consists of 15 residues. Trimming took 5 bases from V and 4 from J; bases not matched to a gene: 9. Germline lookup yields CDR1 SEHNR and CDR2 FQNEAQ (reference sequence). Written as DNA, the CDR3 is TGTGCCAGCAGCCCGACGGGGGGACGGGCAGATACGCAGTATTTT. This translates into CASSPTGGRADTQYF.

V is TRBV2 and J is TRBJ2-3; 12 nucleotides agree with TRBD2. Losses at the gene ends were 5 bases for V and 2 bases for J; bases not matched to a gene: 5. This CDR3 has 16 amino acids. Germline CDR1 SNHLY, CDR2 FYNNEI. The CDR3 sequence is CASSPGLAGPTDTQYF. CDR3 coding DNA: TGTGCCAGCAGTCCCGGACTAGCGGGACCCACAGATACGCAGTATTTT.

This chain uses TRBV11-1 with TRBJ2-4; 7 positions match TRBD2. Germline V gene lookup returns CDR1 SGHAT and CDR2 FQDESV (reference sequence). CDR3 length equals 16 residues. The ends lost 3 bases at V and 0 bases at J; junction bases unmatched: 5. CDR3 coding DNA: TGTGCCAGCAGCTTGACCCGGGGGGTAGCCAAAAACATTCAGTACTTC. This codes for CASSLTRGVAKNIQYF.